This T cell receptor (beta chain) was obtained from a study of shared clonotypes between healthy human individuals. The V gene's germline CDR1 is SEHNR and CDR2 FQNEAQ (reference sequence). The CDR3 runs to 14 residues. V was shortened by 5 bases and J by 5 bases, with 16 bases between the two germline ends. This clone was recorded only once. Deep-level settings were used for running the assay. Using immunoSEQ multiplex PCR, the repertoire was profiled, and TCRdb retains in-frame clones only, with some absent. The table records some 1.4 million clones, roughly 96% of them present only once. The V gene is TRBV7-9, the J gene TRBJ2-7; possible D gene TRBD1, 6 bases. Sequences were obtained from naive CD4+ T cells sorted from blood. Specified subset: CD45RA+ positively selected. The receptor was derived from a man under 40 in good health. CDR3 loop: CASSLRGNRDEQYF. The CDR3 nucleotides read TGTGCCAGCAGCCTAAGGGGAAACAGGGACGAGCAGTACTTC.